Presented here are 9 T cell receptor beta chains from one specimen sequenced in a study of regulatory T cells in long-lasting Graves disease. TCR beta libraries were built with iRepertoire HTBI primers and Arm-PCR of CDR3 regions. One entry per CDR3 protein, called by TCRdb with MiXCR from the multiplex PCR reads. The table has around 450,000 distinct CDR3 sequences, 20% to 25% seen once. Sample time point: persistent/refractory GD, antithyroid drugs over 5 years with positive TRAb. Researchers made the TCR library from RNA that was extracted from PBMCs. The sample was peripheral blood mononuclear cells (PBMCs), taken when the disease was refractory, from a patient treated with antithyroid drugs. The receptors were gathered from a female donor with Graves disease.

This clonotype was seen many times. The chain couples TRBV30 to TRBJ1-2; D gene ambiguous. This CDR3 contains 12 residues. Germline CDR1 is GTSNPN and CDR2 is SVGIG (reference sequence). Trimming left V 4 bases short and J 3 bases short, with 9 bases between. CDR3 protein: CAWTFADYGYTF. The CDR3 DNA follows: TGTGCCTGGACCTTTGCAGACTATGGCTACACCTTC.

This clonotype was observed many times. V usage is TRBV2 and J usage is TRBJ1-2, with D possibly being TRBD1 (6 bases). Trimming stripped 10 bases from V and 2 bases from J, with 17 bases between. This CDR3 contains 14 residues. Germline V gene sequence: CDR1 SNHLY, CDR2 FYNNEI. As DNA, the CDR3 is TGTGCCACCTCGCTTCAAGGGGGGAACTATGGCTACACCTTC. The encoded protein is CATSLQGGNYGYTF.

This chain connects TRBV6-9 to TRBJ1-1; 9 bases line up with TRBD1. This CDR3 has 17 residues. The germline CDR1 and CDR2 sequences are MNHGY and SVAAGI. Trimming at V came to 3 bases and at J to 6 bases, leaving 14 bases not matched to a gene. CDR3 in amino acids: CASSYPGTGIGIPEAFF. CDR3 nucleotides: TGTGCCAGCAGTTACCCCGGGACAGGGATCGGGATCCCTGAAGCTTTCTTT.

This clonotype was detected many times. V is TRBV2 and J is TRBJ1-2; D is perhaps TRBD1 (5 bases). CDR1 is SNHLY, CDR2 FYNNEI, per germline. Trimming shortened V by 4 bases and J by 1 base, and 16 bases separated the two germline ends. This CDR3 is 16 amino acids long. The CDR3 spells CASSGGTATVNYGYTF. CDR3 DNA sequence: TGTGCCAGCAGTGGAGGGACCGCAACCGTTAACTATGGCTACACCTTC.

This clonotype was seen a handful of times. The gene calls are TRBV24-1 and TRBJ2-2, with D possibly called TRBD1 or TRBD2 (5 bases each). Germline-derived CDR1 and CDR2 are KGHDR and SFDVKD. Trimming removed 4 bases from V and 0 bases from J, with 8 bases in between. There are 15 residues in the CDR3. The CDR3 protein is CATSDRGANTGELFF. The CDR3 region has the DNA TGTGCCACCAGTGACCGGGGCGCGAACACCGGGGAGCTGTTTTTT.

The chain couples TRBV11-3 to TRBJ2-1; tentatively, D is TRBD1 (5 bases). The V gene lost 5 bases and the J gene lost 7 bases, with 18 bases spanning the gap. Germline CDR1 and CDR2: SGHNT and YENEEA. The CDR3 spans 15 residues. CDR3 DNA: TGTGCCAGCAGCCTATTATCAGGGATCAGGAATGAGCAGTTCTTC. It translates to CASSLLSGIRNEQFF.

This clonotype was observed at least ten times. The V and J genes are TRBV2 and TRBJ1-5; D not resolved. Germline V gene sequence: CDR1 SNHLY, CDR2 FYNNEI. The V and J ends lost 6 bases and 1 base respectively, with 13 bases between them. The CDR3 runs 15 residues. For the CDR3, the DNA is TGTGCCAGCAGCGACGAGGCGGGAAGCAATCAGCCCCAGCATTTT. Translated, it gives CASSDEAGSNQPQHF.

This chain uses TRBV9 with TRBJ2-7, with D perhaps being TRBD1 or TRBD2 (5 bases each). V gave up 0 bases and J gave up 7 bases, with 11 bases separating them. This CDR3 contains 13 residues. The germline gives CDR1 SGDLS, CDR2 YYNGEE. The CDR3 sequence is CASSVVGTGEQYF. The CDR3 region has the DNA TGTGCCAGCAGCGTAGTCGGGACGGGGGAGCAGTACTTC.

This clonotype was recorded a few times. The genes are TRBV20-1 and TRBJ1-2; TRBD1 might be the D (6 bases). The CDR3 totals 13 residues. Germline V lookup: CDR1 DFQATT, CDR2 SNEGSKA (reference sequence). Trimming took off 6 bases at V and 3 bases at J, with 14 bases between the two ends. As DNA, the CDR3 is TGCAGTGCCTCAGGGGCCTCTTACTATGGCTACACCTTC. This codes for CSASGASYYGYTF.